What follows are 15 T cell receptor beta chains derived from one specimen sequenced in a study of blood T cell repertoires in COVID-19. The protocol was immunoSEQ multiplex PCR, while the TCRdb copy is restricted to in-frame clones and leaves out a portion. The data show tens of thousands of clones, 70% to 80% seen once. Sample: peripheral blood. The receptors here all came from a human donor in a cohort sampled during active COVID-19.

The CDR3 here is CAWSPTGGEQFF. CDR3 nucleotides: TGTGCCTGGAGTCCGACAGGGGGTGAGCAGTTCTTC. This sequence joins TRBV30 and TRBJ2-1, with TRBD1 identical over 9 bases. The CDR3 sequence is 12 residues long. V shed 2 bases and J 9 bases; nucleotides not matched to a gene: 2. Germline loops: CDR1 GTSNPN, CDR2 SVGIG (reference sequence).

This chain joins TRBV16 and TRBJ2-5; perhaps TRBD1 as D (5 bases). Looked up from germline, CDR1 is KGHSY and CDR2 is FQNENV. There are 14 residues in the CDR3. Trimming removed 5 bases from V and 1 base from J, with 11 bases in between. As DNA, the CDR3 is TGTGCCAGCAGCGGCCAGGGATTCCAAGAGACCCAGTACTTC. Encoded protein: CASSGQGFQETQYF.

The rearrangement joins TRBV5-1 to TRBJ2-1, with D maybe TRBD1 (5 bases). The germline gives CDR1 SGHRS, CDR2 YFSETQ. V gave up 0 bases and J gave up 9 bases, with 16 bases separating them. The CDR3 totals 15 residues. The chain's CDR3 is CASSLGGQSQGEQFF. CDR3 DNA: TGCGCCAGCAGCTTGGGAGGTCAAAGCCAGGGTGAGCAGTTCTTC.

This chain connects TRBV9 to TRBJ2-3; 8 bases line up with TRBD2. This CDR3 is built from 14 residues. Germline CDR1 reads SGDLS; CDR2 reads YYNGEE. The junction had 3 bases not matched to a gene; V was cut back by 4 bases and J by 2 bases. The CDR3 protein is CASSPLADTDTQYF. The CDR3 bases are TGTGCCAGCAGCCCACTAGCGGACACAGATACGCAGTATTTT.

This chain connects TRBV6-1 to TRBJ2-5; 13 bases are a match to TRBD2. This CDR3 is 17 amino acids long. Per germline, CDR1 MNHNS and CDR2 SASEGT. Trimming at V came to 1 base and at J to 4 bases, leaving 6 bases not matched to a gene. This CDR3 reads CASSEEWTSGSGETQYF. In DNA form, the CDR3 reads TGTGCCAGCAGTGAAGAGTGGACTAGCGGGAGTGGAGAGACCCAGTACTTC.

The CDR3 loop is CASSIASTGSGYGYTF. The CDR3 nucleotides read TGTGCCAGTAGTATAGCCTCGACAGGGTCGGGCTATGGCTACACCTTC. The chain recombines TRBV19 with TRBJ1-2; 7 bases fit TRBD1. Per germline, CDR1 LNHDA and CDR2 SQIVND (reference sequence). The CDR3 totals 16 residues. J was trimmed by 4 bases and V by 1 base; bases with no gene match: 9.

The chain has TRBV6-2 or TRBV6-3 and TRBJ1-4; 7 nucleotides agree with TRBD1. The CDR3 consists of 15 residues. CDR1 is MNHEY and CDR2 is SVGEGT in the germline V gene. The trim removed 2 bases at V and 6 bases at J, leaving 6 bases unmatched. Here the CDR3 reads CASSYGDSVDEKLFF. The CDR3, as DNA: TGTGCCAGCAGTTACGGGGACAGTGTCGATGAAAAACTGTTTTTT.

This chain uses TRBV7-2 with TRBJ2-7, with 7 positions matching TRBD1. V shed 5 bases, J shed 6 bases, and the junction held 7 bases outside the gene matches. The germline gives CDR1 SGHTA, CDR2 FQGNSA. The length of the CDR3 is 13 residues. The CDR3 loop reads CASSADTGAEQYF. The CDR3 coding sequence is TGTGCCAGCAGCGCTGATACAGGGGCCGAGCAGTACTTC.

This chain joins TRBV1 and TRBJ2-3; the listed D gene, TRBD2, was not tested against the DNA. TRBV1 corresponds to a pseudogene. The CDR3 totals 20 residues. CDR3 amino acids: CTSSQDTSGRLRANTDTQYF. CDR3 nucleotides: TGCACCAGCAGCCAAGATACTAGCGGGAGACTAAGAGCGAACACAGATACGCAGTATTTT.

The V and J genes are TRBV29-1 and TRBJ2-7, with D tentatively TRBD2 (5 bases). The germline gives CDR1 SQVTM, CDR2 ANQGSEA. V gave up 4 bases and J gave up 7 bases, with 11 bases separating them. This CDR3 contains 11 residues. The CDR3 DNA reads as TGCAGCGTTGGGCTAGCCGGGGAGCAGTACTTC. It codes for CSVGLAGEQYF.

This clone was recorded a few times. CDR3 amino acids: CSVGEGWGEQFF. DNA for the CDR3: TGCAGCGTTGGTGAGGGTTGGGGTGAGCAGTTCTTC. J is TRBJ2-1 and V is TRBV29-1; TRBD2 might be the D (5 bases). Looked up from germline, CDR1 is SQVTM and CDR2 is ANQGSEA. V was pared by 4 bases and J by 9 bases, with 13 bases between. The CDR3 extends over 12 amino acids.

CDR3 nucleotides: TGCGCCAGCAGCTTGGGCCGGCAGGAACCAAGCTATGGCTACACCTTC. It is translated as CASSLGRQEPSYGYTF. The chain uses TRBV5-1 and TRBJ1-2; D is undetermined. The V end lost 0 bases, the J end lost 4 bases, and 16 bases lay between the germline ends. The CDR3 extends over 16 amino acids. Germline V gene sequence: CDR1 SGHRS, CDR2 YFSETQ. The variable domain in full, completed from reference TRBV5-1 and TRBJ1-2, reads KAGVTQTPRYLIKTRGQQVTLSCSPISGHRSVSWYQQTPGQGLQFLFEYFSETQRNKGNFPGRFSGRQFSNSRSEMNVSTLELGDSALYLCASSLGRQEPSYGYTFGSGTRLTVV.

The chain recombines TRBV2 with TRBJ2-3; 11 bases line up with TRBD2. The CDR3 extends over 15 amino acids. V shed 5 bases and J 3 bases; nucleotides not matched to a gene: 4. From germline, CDR1 is SNHLY and CDR2 FYNNEI. The CDR3 bases are TGTGCCAGCAGTCTGGGACTAGCGGTAACAGATACGCAGTATTTT. This translates into CASSLGLAVTDTQYF.

The chain combines TRBV24-1 with TRBJ2-1; D is possibly TRBD2 (6 bases). The CDR3 contains 16 residues. Trimming took 6 bases from V and 1 from J, leaving 15 bases between them. In germline, CDR1 is KGHDR, CDR2 SFDVKD. The CDR3 reads CATSFSSGESYNEQFF. The CDR3 nucleotides read TGTGCCACCAGTTTTTCGTCGGGAGAATCCTACAATGAGCAGTTCTTC.

This clone was counted once. The chain carries TRBV6-6 and TRBJ2-2; 10 positions match TRBD2. The germline V gene has CDR1 MNHNY and CDR2 SVGAGI (reference sequence). J gave up 0 bases and V 5 bases, and 12 bases lay outside the gene matches. The CDR3 runs 19 residues. CDR3 sequence reads: CASSPRLAGIPTNTGELFF. For the CDR3, the DNA is TGTGCCAGCAGTCCCCGACTAGCGGGCATTCCAACGAACACCGGGGAGCTGTTTTTT.